This entry concerns a single TCR beta chain. CDR3 length equals 14 residues. V dropped 7 bases and J dropped 2; count of bases not matched to a gene: 8. CDR1 and CDR2 from the germline V gene are SNHLY and FYNNEI. This sample was included in a study of shared clonotypes between healthy human individuals. Only in-frame clones appear in the TCRdb table, and some are missing; sequencing was by immunoSEQ multiplex PCR. The data show around 2.1 million clones, with around 95% seen just once and over 0.1% held by the top ten. The sequence derives from a man in his late teens or twenties in good health. Material for sequencing was naive CD4+ T cells sorted from blood. The subset is: CD45RA+ positively selected. The gene calls are TRBV2 and TRBJ2-7; TRBD1 aligns across 7 bases. The CDR3 DNA reads as TGTGCCAGCACCCCACTGACAGGGACCTACGAGCAGTACTTC. Protein: CASTPLTGTYEQYF. The full variable domain, rest sourced from reference TRBV2 and TRBJ2-7, is EPEVTQTPSHQVTQMGQEVILRCVPISNHLYFYWYRQILGQKVEFLVSFYNNEISEKSEIFDDQFSVERPDGSNFTLKIRSTKLEDSAMYFCASTPLTGTYEQYFGPGTRLTVT.